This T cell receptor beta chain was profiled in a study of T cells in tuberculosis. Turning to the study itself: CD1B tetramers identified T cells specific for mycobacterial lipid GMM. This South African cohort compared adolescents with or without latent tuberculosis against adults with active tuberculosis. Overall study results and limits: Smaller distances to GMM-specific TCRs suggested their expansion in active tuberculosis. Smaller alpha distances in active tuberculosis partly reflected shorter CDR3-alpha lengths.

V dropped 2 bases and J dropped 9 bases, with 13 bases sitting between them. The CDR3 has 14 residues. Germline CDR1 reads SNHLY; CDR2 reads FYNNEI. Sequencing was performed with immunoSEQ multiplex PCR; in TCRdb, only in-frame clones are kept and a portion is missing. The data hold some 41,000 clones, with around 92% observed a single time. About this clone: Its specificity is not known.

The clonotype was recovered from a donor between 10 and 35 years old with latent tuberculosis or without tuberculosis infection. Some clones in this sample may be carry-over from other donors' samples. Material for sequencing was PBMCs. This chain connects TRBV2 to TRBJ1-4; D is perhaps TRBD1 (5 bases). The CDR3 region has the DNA TGTGCCAGCAGTGAACGGGGGATTGGGCAAAAACTGTTTTTT. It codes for CASSERGIGQKLFF.